Shown below are 16 T cell receptor delta chains from a single sample sequenced in a study of gammadelta T cells in human blood. TCRdb reprocessed the RT-PCR reads through CATT. The table records 700 or so delta-chain clones, around 22% of them present only once. Sequencing was done on a sample of Vgamma9Vdelta2 gamma-delta T cells from fetal blood. Receptors were obtained from a human fetus.

The genes are TRDV2 and TRDJ3; D ambiguous. The germline gives CDR1 GEAIGNYY, CDR2 EKD. V dropped 1 base and J dropped 0 bases, with 15 bases sitting between them. The CDR3 extends over 19 amino acids. The CDR3 nucleotides are TGTGCCTGTGACACGGCGGAGATCTCGAGCTCCTGGGACACCCGACAGATGTTTTTC. Amino acids: CACDTAEISSSWDTRQMFF.

This clone is medium-sized (0.01 to 0.1%). A much more abundant neighbour one base away suggests this may be a read error. The V and J genes are TRDV2 and TRDJ3; TRDD3 agrees at 9 bases. Looked up from germline, CDR1 is GEAIGNYY and CDR2 is EKD. J gave up 0 bases and V 3 bases, and 2 bases lay outside the gene matches. This CDR3 comprises 17 residues. Here the CDR3 DNA reads TGTGCCTGTGACCACTGGGGGAGCTCCTGGGACACCCGACAGATGTTTTTC. Residues: CACDHWGSSWDTRQMFF.

This clone is medium-sized. The rearrangement joins TRDV2 to TRDJ3, with 7 bases fitting TRDD3. Per the germline V gene, CDR1 is GEAIGNYY and CDR2 is EKD. The CDR3 is 23 residues long. Unmatched junction bases numbered 21, after V lost 0 bases and J lost 2 bases. In DNA, the CDR3 is TGTGCCTGTGACACCAGCCGGTGGGTACGGACTGGGGAAGAAGCCTGGGACACCCGACAGATGTTTTTC. This sequence encodes CACDTSRWVRTGEEAWDTRQMFF.

By share of the sample, this clone is large. At the DNA level, this CDR3 is encoded by other sequences in the same sample as well. This sequence joins TRDV2 and TRDJ2; 10 bases agree with TRDD3. Germline trimming cut 3 bases from V and 5 bases from J; bases unmatched to any gene: 2. Germline CDR1 is GEAIGNYY and CDR2 is EKD. The length of the CDR3 is 14 residues. CDR3 DNA sequence: TGTGCCTGTGACCTACTGGGGGATACAGCACAACTCTTCTTT. Encoded protein: CACDLLGDTAQLFF.

About this clone itself: This is likely an artifact of a read error, given a far larger clone one base away. The chain recombines TRDV2 with TRDJ1; the D is unclear. TCRdb records no J gene; here it was assigned by comparing the DNA to germline. V was shortened by 5 bases and J by 0 bases, with 9 bases between the two germline ends. CDR1 is GEAIGNYY, CDR2 EKD, per germline. The CDR3 contains 13 residues. The CDR3 region has the DNA TGTGCCTGTGGTTCCCGAGACACCGATAAACTCATCTTT. This sequence encodes CACGSRDTDKLIF.

This clone was found a few times. This chain uses TRDV2 with TRDJ3; possible D gene TRDD3, 6 bases. This CDR3 has 18 residues. Trimming stripped 0 bases from V and 0 bases from J, with 11 bases between. The germline V gene encodes CDR1 GEAIGNYY and CDR2 EKD. The CDR3 coding sequence is TGTGCCTGTGACACCTTGGGGGCTCCCTCCTGGGACACCCGACAGATGTTTTTC. This sequence encodes CACDTLGAPSWDTRQMFF.

This clone is classed as medium-sized. Other DNA sequences within the sample encode an identical CDR3. This chain links TRDV2 with TRDJ3, with TRDD3 matching 13 bases. The CDR3 loop spans 20 amino acids. After removal of 0 bases from V and 1 base from J, the junction contained 5 bases not matched to a gene. The germline V gene encodes CDR1 GEAIGNYY and CDR2 EKD. The CDR3 nucleotides read TGTGCCTGTGACACCGTACTGGGGGATACGCGGTCCTGGGACACCCGACAGATGTTTTTC. It encodes CACDTVLGDTRSWDTRQMFF.

By sample share, this clone is large (0.1 to 1%). The rearrangement uses TRDV2 and TRDJ3, with 11 bases aligning to TRDD3. This CDR3 spans 18 amino acids. Germline CDR1 reads GEAIGNYY; CDR2 reads EKD. The J segment lost 2 bases and the V segment lost 2 bases, leaving 4 bases of the junction unmatched. The CDR3, as DNA: TGTGCCTGTGACAAAGTACTGGGGGATACCTGGGACACCCGACAGATGTTTTTC. This encodes CACDKVLGDTWDTRQMFF.

Details on this clone: A far more abundant clone sits one base away, making this likely a read error. The rearrangement links TRDV2 to TRDJ3, with 12 nucleotides matching TRDD3. The J gene, missing from TCRdb, was assigned here through DNA to germline matching. Germline CDR1 reads GEAIGNYY; CDR2 reads EKD. V lost 3 bases and J lost 4; bases outside the gene matches: 3. This CDR3 spans 17 amino acids. The CDR3 here is CACDLLGDTWDTRQMFF. Written as DNA, the CDR3 is TGTGCCTGTGACCTACTGGGGGATACTTGGGACACCCGACAGATGTTTTTC.

Of note for this clone: Translating this DNA gives a protein that differs at residue 6 from the TCRdb one, which belongs to a much larger clone; a read error is likely, and the protein shown is this translation. The rearrangement joins TRDV2 to TRDJ1; D may be TRDD3 (5 bases). The J gene, absent from TCRdb, was called here by matching the DNA to germline. The CDR3 sequence is 14 residues long. The V and J ends lost 0 bases and 8 bases respectively, with 15 bases between them. Germline V gene lookup returns CDR1 GEAIGNYY and CDR2 EKD. CDR3 protein: CACDTMGSKKKLIF. The CDR3 DNA reads TGTGCCTGTGACACCATGGGGTCTAAAAAGAAACTCATCTTT.

This clone counts as medium-sized. This specimen includes other DNA sequences encoding the same CDR3. The genes are TRDV2 and TRDJ3; 10 positions match TRDD3. V trimming: 1 base; J trimming: 0 bases; junction bases outside the gene matches: 2. Per germline, CDR1 GEAIGNYY and CDR2 EKD. The CDR3 contains 18 residues. CDR3: CACDTGGYSSWDTRQMFF. The DNA for the CDR3 is TGTGCCTGTGACACTGGGGGATACAGCTCCTGGGACACCCGACAGATGTTTTTC.

J is TRDJ3 and V is TRDV2; 7 bases agree with TRDD3. The J gene, absent from TCRdb, was called here by matching the DNA to germline. Unmatched junction bases numbered 13, after V lost 3 bases and J lost 0 bases. Per germline, CDR1 GEAIGNYY and CDR2 EKD. The CDR3 length is 20 residues. The CDR3 nucleotides are TGTGCCTGTGACGGACCATTACTGGGGACCCTCTCCTGGGACACCCGACAGATGTTTTTC. Its protein product is CACDGPLLGTLSWDTRQMFF.

On this clone: This may stem from a read error, because a much larger clone lies one nucleotide away. The rearrangement links TRDV2 to TRDJ3; TRDD3 agrees at 7 bases. In the absence of a J gene in TCRdb, the DNA was matched to germline to assign it here. The CDR3 is 18 residues long. The germline gives CDR1 GEAIGNYY, CDR2 EKD. CDR3 region: CARDTGGYGAWDTRQMFF. CDR3 DNA sequence: TGTGCCCGTGACACGGGAGGATACGGAGCCTGGGACACCCGACAGATGTTTTTC.

The chain uses TRDV2 and TRDJ3, with D possibly matching TRDD3 (6 bases). The germline CDR1 and CDR2 sequences are GEAIGNYY and EKD. This CDR3 region has 19 residues. The V end lost 0 bases, the J end lost 0 bases, and 14 bases lay between the germline ends. The CDR3 region has the DNA TGTGCCTGTGACACCTGGGGATCCTTTAGCTCCTGGGACACCCGACAGATGTTTTTC. It is translated as CACDTWGSFSSWDTRQMFF.

This clone was seen more than once but under ten times. The rearrangement uses TRDV2 and TRDJ3, with 13 bases fitting TRDD3. The trim removed 1 base at V and 4 bases at J, leaving 6 bases unmatched. The germline V gene has CDR1 GEAIGNYY and CDR2 EKD. This CDR3 has 19 residues. CDR3 nucleotides: TGTGCCTGTGACACGGTACTGGGGGATACGATATGGGACACCCGACAGATGTTTTTC. It specifies CACDTVLGDTIWDTRQMFF.

This clone was picked up a small number of times. A much larger clone differs from this one at a single base, so this may be a read error. This sequence joins TRDV2 and TRDJ3; D uncertain. Trimming removed 1 base from V and 2 bases from J, with 14 bases in between. Per germline, CDR1 GEAIGNYY and CDR2 EKD. This CDR3 region has 18 residues. CDR3 region: CACDTGGCGAWDTRQMFF. Written as DNA, the CDR3 is TGTGCCTGTGACACGGGAGGATGCGGAGCCTGGGACACCCGACAGATGTTTTTC.